One sample yielded the 19 T cell receptor beta chains listed below, sequenced in a study of blood T cell repertoires in COVID-19. Only in-frame clones appear in the TCRdb table, and some are missing; sequencing was by immunoSEQ multiplex PCR. The sample records 110,000 to 150,000 clones, around 78% being singletons. Sequencing was performed on peripheral blood. The origin of the receptors is a woman aged 60 to 75 with acute or convalescent COVID-19.

V usage is TRBV7-9 and J usage is TRBJ2-4; perhaps TRBD1 as D (5 bases). V was shortened by 4 bases and J by 1 base, with 11 bases between the two germline ends. There are 15 residues in the CDR3. Germline loops: CDR1 SEHNR, CDR2 FQNEAQ (reference sequence). CDR3 residues: CASSSTGAAKNIQYF. As DNA, the CDR3 is TGTGCCAGCAGCTCCACAGGTGCGGCCAAAAACATTCAGTACTTC.

This chain connects TRBV12-5 to TRBJ1-6, with 7 bases that match TRBD1. The CDR3 totals 18 residues. J lost 0 bases, V lost 2 bases, and 7 bases had no gene match. Germline values: CDR1 LGHNT, CDR2 FRNRAP. CDR3 residues: CASGLILTGSSYNSPLHF. CDR3 nucleotides: TGTGCTAGTGGTTTGATACTGACAGGGAGCTCCTATAATTCACCCCTCCACTTT.

V and J are TRBV7-2 and TRBJ1-2; D remains unclear. Trimming removed 2 bases at V and 0 bases at J, with 13 bases between. This CDR3 comprises 16 residues. Germline CDR1 is SGHTA and CDR2 is FQGNSA. In DNA form, the CDR3 reads TGTGCCAGCAGCTTAATTAGGTACAGAACTAACTATGGCTACACCTTC. Amino acid sequence: CASSLIRYRTNYGYTF.

A note on this clone: Other DNA sequences in this specimen translate into the identical CDR3. The rearrangement uses TRBV11-2 and TRBJ2-7, with 9 bases aligning to TRBD2. J lost 5 bases, V lost 5 bases, and 10 bases had no gene match. Germline V gives CDR1 SGHAT, CDR2 FQNNGV. The CDR3 is 15 residues long. Written as DNA, the CDR3 is TGTGCCAGCAGCCGTCGCAGCGGGGGGCGGGACGAGCAGTACTTC. The encoded protein is CASSRRSGGRDEQYF. The complete variable domain, with remaining parts taken from reference TRBV11-2 and TRBJ2-7, reads EAGVAQSPRYKIIEKRQSVAFWCNPISGHATLYWYQQILGQGPKLLIQFQNNGVVDDSQLPKDRFSAERLKGVDSTLKIQPAKLEDSAVYLCASSRRSGGRDEQYFGPGTRLTVT.

The chain carries TRBV19 and TRBJ2-7; TRBD2 agrees at 10 bases. Germline V lookup: CDR1 LNHDA, CDR2 SQIVND (reference sequence). The V and J ends lost 3 bases and 1 base, in that order; junction bases with no gene match: 3. The CDR3 is made up of 15 amino acids. Here the CDR3 reads CASSILAGASYEQYF. The CDR3 region has the DNA TGTGCCAGTAGTATCCTAGCGGGAGCTTCCTACGAGCAGTACTTC.

This sequence joins TRBV28 and TRBJ2-5; D perhaps matches TRBD2 (6 bases). Germline loops: CDR1 MDHEN, CDR2 SYDVKM. Trimming pared 7 bases from V and 5 bases from J, leaving 20 bases between. The CDR3 is 15 residues long. This CDR3 is CASKSWKEGGETQYF. The CDR3 nucleotides read TGTGCCAGCAAGAGTTGGAAGGAGGGTGGTGAGACCCAGTACTTC.

This sequence joins TRBV19 and TRBJ2-1, with 7 bases lining up with TRBD2. The CDR3 length is 16 residues. Germline CDR1 and CDR2: LNHDA and SQIVND (reference sequence). Trimming at V came to 5 bases and at J to 5 bases, leaving 12 bases not matched to a gene. CDR3 amino acids: CASSLWAGVFNNEQFF. CDR3 bases: TGTGCCAGTAGTCTTTGGGCGGGAGTCTTCAACAATGAGCAGTTCTTC.

The gene calls are TRBV6-2 or TRBV6-3 and TRBJ2-7, with 12 positions matching TRBD1. Germline CDR1 is MNHEY and CDR2 is SVGEGT. V trimming: 6 bases; J trimming: 4 bases; junction bases outside the gene matches: 13. CDR3 length: 17 residues. CDR3 protein: CASSPIGTGGLSYEQYF. The CDR3 bases are TGTGCCAGCAGCCCTATTGGGACAGGGGGCCTTTCATACGAGCAGTACTTC.

This chain connects TRBV10-3 to TRBJ2-2; D is perhaps TRBD1 (6 bases). The CDR3 length is 15 residues. V lost 7 bases and J lost 5, with 17 bases in between. Germline V gene lookup returns CDR1 ENHRY and CDR2 SYGVKD. CDR3 in DNA: TGTGCCATCACTATGAGGGACACCTTTACCGGGGAGCTGTTTTTT. Amino acids: CAITMRDTFTGELFF.

This clone was observed once. The chain uses TRBV7-9 and TRBJ2-2; D is possibly TRBD1 (5 bases). The CDR3 has 17 amino acids. CDR1 SEHNR and CDR2 FQNEAQ come from the germline V gene (reference sequence). Trimming took 5 bases from V and 4 from J, leaving 20 bases between them. The CDR3 DNA follows: TGTGCCAGCAGCCTCACAGGAATTACAAGGGGCACCGGGGAGCTGTTTTTT. It codes for CASSLTGITRGTGELFF.

V gene TRBV28 combines with J gene TRBJ2-7, with D maybe TRBD1 (6 bases). The CDR3 length is 14 residues. The germline V and J ends were trimmed by 2 bases and 1 base, with 9 bases remaining between them. Looked up from germline, CDR1 is MDHEN and CDR2 is SYDVKM. Written as DNA, the CDR3 is TGTGCCAGCAGTTTACAGGGGCGGTCCTACGAGCAGTACTTC. It specifies CASSLQGRSYEQYF.

In DNA, the CDR3 is TGTGCCACCAGCAGACTAGCGGCAAGCTCCTACGAGCAGTACTTC. Protein product: CATSRLAASSYEQYF. The chain links TRBV15 to TRBJ2-7; 7 bases line up with TRBD2. Trimming at V came to 2 bases and at J to 0 bases, leaving 4 bases not matched to a gene. Germline V lookup: CDR1 LNHNV, CDR2 YYDKDF (reference sequence). The length of the CDR3 is 15 residues.

V gene TRBV6-5 combines with J gene TRBJ1-1, with TRBD1 matching over 7 bases. Looked up from germline, CDR1 is MNHEY and CDR2 is SVGAGI. The CDR3 loop spans 13 amino acids. The V and J ends lost 6 bases and 8 bases, in that order; junction bases with no gene match: 9. The CDR3 DNA sequence: TGTGCCAGCAGCCGACAGGGATGGCCCGAAGCTTTCTTT. It codes for CASSRQGWPEAFF.

This chain connects TRBV5-4 to TRBJ2-3; possible D gene TRBD1, 5 bases. V dropped 0 bases and J dropped 1 base, with 9 bases sitting between them. Germline V gene lookup returns CDR1 SGHNT and CDR2 YYREEE (reference sequence). The CDR3 length is 15 residues. The CDR3 reads CASSLEGVGTDTQYF. CDR3 sequence (DNA): TGTGCCAGCAGCTTGGAAGGGGTGGGCACAGATACGCAGTATTTT.

The chain recombines TRBV27 with TRBJ2-7; D is ambiguous. Trimming removed 4 bases at V and 1 base at J, with 8 bases between. There are 13 residues in the CDR3. Looked up from germline, CDR1 is MNHEY and CDR2 is SMNVEV (reference sequence). CDR3 nucleotides: TGTGCCAGCAGTTCTATCAAATCCTACGAGCAGTACTTC. Amino acids: CASSSIKSYEQYF.

This clone was picked up a small number of times. The V call is TRBV7-2, the J call TRBJ1-4; 11 bases are shared with TRBD1. The CDR3 totals 15 residues. Germline CDR1 SGHTA, CDR2 FQGNSA. Trimming cost V 5 bases and J 5 bases; bases outside gene matches: 4. CDR3 protein: CASSEGTGGNEKLFF. The CDR3 coding sequence is TGTGCCAGCAGCGAGGGGACAGGGGGAAATGAAAAACTGTTTTTT.

This clone occurred once. The gene calls are TRBV5-1 and TRBJ2-1; D possibly corresponds to TRBD1 (6 bases). This CDR3 is 14 amino acids long. The germline V gene has CDR1 SGHRS and CDR2 YFSETQ. The V gene lost 0 bases and the J gene lost 7 bases, with 11 bases spanning the gap. CDR3 region: CASSLAPQGNEQFF. The CDR3 DNA reads TGCGCCAGCAGCTTGGCACCACAGGGAAATGAGCAGTTCTTC.

In this sample, this clone turned up a few times. The chain joins TRBV27 to TRBJ2-5; D is unresolved. This CDR3 spans 14 amino acids. Trimming removed 3 bases from V and 0 bases from J, with 8 bases in between. Looked up from germline, CDR1 is MNHEY and CDR2 is SMNVEV (reference sequence). CDR3 DNA sequence: TGTGCCAGCAGTTTCGCGCTGTACCAAGAGACCCAGTACTTC. Translating it yields CASSFALYQETQYF.

The chain couples TRBV7-6 to TRBJ1-1; 9 nucleotides line up with TRBD1. Germline V CDR1 and CDR2: SGHVS, FNYEAQ. CDR3 size: 14 residues. Trimming took 4 bases from V and 1 from J; bases not matched to a gene: 1. The chain's CDR3 is CASSSGQGNTEAFF. The CDR3 DNA reads as TGTGCCAGCAGCTCGGGACAGGGGAACACTGAAGCTTTCTTT.